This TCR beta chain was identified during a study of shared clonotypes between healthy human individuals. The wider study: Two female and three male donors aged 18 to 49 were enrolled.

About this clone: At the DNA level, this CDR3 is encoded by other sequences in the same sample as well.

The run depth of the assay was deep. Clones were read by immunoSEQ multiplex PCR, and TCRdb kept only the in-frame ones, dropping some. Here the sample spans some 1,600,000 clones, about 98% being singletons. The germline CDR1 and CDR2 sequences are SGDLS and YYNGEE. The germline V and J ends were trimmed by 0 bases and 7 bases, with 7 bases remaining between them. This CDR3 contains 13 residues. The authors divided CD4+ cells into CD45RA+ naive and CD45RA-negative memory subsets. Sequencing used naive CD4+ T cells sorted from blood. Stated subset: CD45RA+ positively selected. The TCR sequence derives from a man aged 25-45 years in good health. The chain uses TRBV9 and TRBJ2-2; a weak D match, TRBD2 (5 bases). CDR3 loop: CASSVVGSGELFF. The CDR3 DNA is TGTGCCAGCAGCGTAGTGGGGAGCGGGGAGCTGTTTTTT.